Listed below are T cell receptor beta chains from one sample, sequenced in a study of Ad26.COV2.S vaccination and SARS-CoV-2 variants. Measured with immunoSEQ multiplex PCR; TCRdb has only the in-frame clones, and not every one. Of approximately 280,000 clones listed, about 90% are singletons. Specimen: peripheral blood, collected in a trial of Ad26.COV2.S vaccine versus placebo. The receptors were sampled from a person between 18 and 59 years old who received the Ad26.COV2.S COVID-19 vaccine or a placebo. The CDR3 runs from the conserved cysteine through the conserved F or W. D genes are given only for firm matches. Size tells how often a clone was seen (once, few, many) or the class of an expanded clone, and some rows leave it out.

CDR3: CASRPSGGETQYF
DNA: TGTGCCAGCAGGCCCTCGGGGGGGGAGACCCAGTACTTC
V: TRBV27
J: TRBJ2-5
D: TRBD2
size: .

CDR3: CASSPSPQGEKLFF
DNA: TGTGCCAGCAGCCCCAGTCCCCAGGGCGAAAAACTGTTTTTT
V: TRBV7-9
J: TRBJ1-4
D: .
size: .

CDR3: CASSGAIGEAFF
DNA: TGTGCCAGCAGTGGTGCTATCGGGGAAGCTTTCTTT
V: TRBV25-1
J: TRBJ1-1
D: .
size: .

CDR3: CASSGRTGEQFF
DNA: TGTGCCAGCAGCGGCCGGACCGGGGAGCAGTTCTTC
V: TRBV11-3
J: TRBJ2-1
D: .
size: .

CDR3: CASGLTGDNSPLHF
DNA: TGTGCCAGCGGCTTAACCGGGGACAATTCACCCCTCCACTTT
V: TRBV27
J: TRBJ1-6
D: .
size: .

CDR3: CASSHGTNNEQFF
DNA: TGCGCCAGCAGCCACGGGACTAACAATGAGCAGTTCTTC
V: TRBV5-1
J: TRBJ2-1
D: TRBD2
size: .

CDR3: CASTIGRQGNTGELFF
DNA: TGTGCCAGCACTATAGGGCGACAGGGGAACACCGGGGAGCTGTTTTTT
V: TRBV7-8
J: TRBJ2-2
D: TRBD1
size: .

CDR3: CSVAGQDRGQPQHF
DNA: TGCAGCGTCGCCGGACAGGATCGAGGTCAGCCCCAGCATTTT
V: TRBV29-1
J: TRBJ1-5
D: TRBD1
size: .

CDR3: CASSLAIGRSSYNEQFF
DNA: TGTGCCAGCAGCTTAGCTATTGGCAGGAGCTCCTACAATGAGCAGTTCTTC
V: TRBV7-7
J: TRBJ2-1
D: .
size: .

CDR3: CATSRDSGSYEQYF
DNA: TGTGCCACCAGCAGAGATAGCGGTTCCTACGAGCAGTACTTC
V: TRBV15
J: TRBJ2-7
D: .
size: .

CDR3: CASSYSRPAYNSPLHF
DNA: TGTGCCAGCAGTTACAGTCGCCCGGCTTATAATTCACCCCTCCACTTT
V: TRBV6-6
J: TRBJ1-6
D: .
size: once

CDR3: CASSLRDRHASFNQPQHF
DNA: TGTGCCAGCAGTCTTCGGGACAGGCACGCTTCTTTTAATCAGCCCCAGCATTTT
V: TRBV6-2/TRBV6-3
J: TRBJ1-5
D: TRBD1
size: .

CDR3: CASSLSTVQRTEAFF
DNA: TGTGCCAGCAGTTTATCCACAGTGCAGAGGACTGAAGCTTTCTTT
V: TRBV27
J: TRBJ1-1
D: .
size: .